This T cell receptor (beta chain) was found in a study of T-cell reconstitution after alpha-beta-depleted transplantation in children. For TCRbeta, the library was prepared with unique molecular identifiers. TCRdb called the PCR reads again in MiXCR, with one record for every CDR3 protein. This sample has around 490,000 distinct CDR3 sequences, with roughly an eighth found just once. The CDR3 runs to 16 residues. Germline trimming cut 1 base from V and 7 bases from J; bases unmatched to any gene: 12. This clonotype was seen many times. The source was PBMCs, mostly from graft donor cells, collected 180 days after TCRalphabeta/CD19-depleted stem cell transplant. The chain recombines TRBV12-3 or TRBV12-4 with TRBJ1-2, with 7 bases identical to TRBD1. The TCR sequence derives from a female patient under 10 years old who had a stem cell transplant for aplastic anemia, so the T cells may come from the graft donor. The CDR3 sequence: CASSLDRGAIPRGYTF. In DNA form, the CDR3 reads TGTGCCAGCAGTTTAGACAGGGGTGCCATCCCTCGTGGCTACACCTTC.